This paragraph covers one TCR beta chain sequence. Its specificity is unknown. The CDR3 runs to 14 residues. Germline CDR1 and CDR2: MNHEY and SMNVEV (reference sequence). J lost 7 bases, V lost 6 bases, and 12 bases had no gene match. Sample treatment: oral pan-JAK inhibitor, 5-10 mg twice daily. The investigators collected lesional scalp punch biopsies and peripheral blood from alopecia areata patients. These data belong to a study of CD8+ T cells in alopecia areata. Broader study findings: Persistence during tofacitinib was seen for many expanded lesional clones in scalp and blood.

As the sequencing template, cDNA was produced by extracting RNA and reverse transcribing it. Profiling relied on immunoSEQ multiplex PCR, and the TCRdb table lists in-frame clones only, not all of them. The table includes about 140,000 clones, roughly four fifths detected once. The chain uses TRBV27 and TRBJ2-7; TRBD1 matches 7 bases. The TCR comes from a human donor with alopecia areata. The material sequenced was CD8+ T cells sorted from blood, taken at week 4, from a patient treated with tofacitinib. The CDR3 DNA follows: TGTGCCAGCAGCACCCTTGAGGGGGCTCGGGAGCAGTACTTC. Protein product: CASSTLEGAREQYF.